This TCR beta chain stems from a study of molecular identifiers for immune sequencing clone quantification. Methods described previously were used for bulk TCR libraries, and listed TCR primers were applied. Each CDR3 protein is one row after TCRdb ran MiXCR on the PCR reads. The data hold nearly 650,000 distinct CDR3 sequences, with over 25% observed a single time. A note on this clonotype: Its antigen is not known. With a much larger clone just one base away, this may be a read error.

Germline V gene data show CDR1 as MDHEN and CDR2 as SYDVKM. Trimming cost V 7 bases and J 10 bases; bases outside gene matches: 10. This CDR3 comprises 14 residues. Study results and limitations: In naive cells, clones above 20 RNA copies held under 1% of molecules, whereas in effector cells they held over 97%.

This receptor was taken from a human donor in good health. Some libraries in this study had Jurkat cell RNA spiked in. What was sequenced was naive CD8+ T cells from blood, with Jurkat cell RNA spiked in. Subset described: FACS-sorted CD8+CD4-CCR7+CD45RA+ naive T cells. This rearrangement joins TRBV28 to TRBJ1-4, with TRBD1 matching over 9 bases. In nucleotides, the CDR3 is TGTGCCAGCATCGGGACAGGGAGGAGTGGAAAACTGTTTTTT. As protein: CASIGTGRSGKLFF.